The following is a TCR beta chain sequence with its context. From germline, CDR1 is LNHDA and CDR2 SQIVND (reference sequence). The CDR3 runs 14 residues. The J segment lost 6 bases and the V segment lost 5 bases, leaving 5 bases of the junction unmatched. These data originate in a study of blood T cell repertoires in COVID-19. As processed by the authors: Scientists estimated how many nucleated cells there were by amplifying reference gene primers. Data came from immunoSEQ multiplex PCR; TCRdb stores just in-frame clones and leaves some out. From that table come the V and J calls and clone size; the DNA was used to work out D and trimming. The data contain 150,000 to 200,000 clones, around nine tenths of them singletons.

The sequence was obtained from a woman in her seventies with COVID-19, enrolled during active disease. The chain uses TRBV19 and TRBJ2-2; 8 bases line up with TRBD2. The sample consisted of peripheral blood. CDR3 bases: TGTGCCAGTAGTGATCGGGGGGGGGCCGGGGAGCTGTTTTTT. Translated, it gives CASSDRGGAGELFF.